This T cell receptor beta chain was documented in a study of T cell changes during pregnancy in multiple sclerosis. Profiling relied on immunoSEQ multiplex PCR, and the TCRdb table lists in-frame clones only, not all of them. The sample yields more than 85,000 clones, about 93% seen once. The V end lost 5 bases, the J end lost 2 bases, and 25 bases lay between the germline ends. CDR1 is SGHTA and CDR2 is FQGNSA in the germline V gene. The CDR3 sequence is 18 residues long. This clonotype was sampled from a female donor in good health, enrolled as a control in a pregnancy study. Specimen: peripheral blood, collected in the third trimester of pregnancy. The chain combines TRBV7-2 with TRBJ2-7, with D possibly being TRBD1 (6 bases). Here the CDR3 reads CASSRLGSIYRAAYEQYF. The CDR3 region has the DNA TGTGCCAGCAGCCGGTTAGGAAGTATATACAGGGCTGCCTACGAGCAGTACTTC.